A single sample gave rise to the 32 T cell receptor beta chains below, sequenced in a study of response to subunit inactivated influenza vaccine. Each CDR3 protein is one row after TCRdb ran MiXCR on the RT-PCR reads. The data show roughly 620,000 distinct CDR3 sequences, about 11% seen once. The same data also contributed to another study, on T cells expressing NK-cell markers. From that second work: UMIs were included in TCR beta cDNA generated by 5'RACE template switching.

Sequenced material: PBMCs from blood, taken on the day of vaccination. The receptors were gathered from a man aged 45-65 years who received an inactivated influenza vaccine.

The sample holds many counts of this clonotype. CDR3 coding DNA: TGCGCCAGCAGCTTGGGTGCAGGACTAGCGGGAGTGGATACGCAGTATTTT. It encodes CASSLGAGLAGVDTQYF. The chain uses TRBV5-1 and TRBJ2-3, with TRBD2 matching 13 bases. Germline V gene lookup returns CDR1 SGHRS and CDR2 YFSETQ. The CDR3 has 17 amino acids. V dropped 0 bases and J dropped 6; count of bases not matched to a gene: 7.

This clonotype was seen only a few times. The V and J genes are TRBV7-9 and TRBJ2-2; D gene unclear. Trimming stripped 2 bases from V and 7 bases from J, with 8 bases between. This CDR3 has 13 residues. The germline gives CDR1 SEHNR, CDR2 FQNEAQ (reference sequence). The DNA for the CDR3 is TGTGCCAGCAGCTTACCGCCGGGCGGGGAGCTGTTTTTT. Protein: CASSLPPGGELFF.

The chain carries TRBV28 and TRBJ2-3, with 12 bases aligning to TRBD2. Trimming cost V 5 bases and J 2 bases; bases outside gene matches: 8. The CDR3 loop spans 17 amino acids. Germline CDR1 reads MDHEN; CDR2 reads SYDVKM. The CDR3 here is CASSGSLAGGPTDTQYF. The CDR3, as DNA: TGTGCCAGCAGTGGCTCGCTAGCGGGAGGGCCCACAGATACGCAGTATTTT.

Worth noting for this clonotype: A much larger clone differs by one base, so this may be a read error. This chain uses TRBV11-2 with TRBJ2-7; D perhaps matches TRBD2 (5 bases). CDR3 size: 13 residues. CDR1 is SGHAT and CDR2 is FQNNGV in the germline V gene. CDR3 amino acids: CATSGPRSYEQYF. In DNA form, the CDR3 reads TGTGCCACCAGCGGACCGCGCTCCTACGAGCAGTACTTC.

The chain couples TRBV19 to TRBJ2-4; 7 positions agree with TRBD1. The germline CDR1 and CDR2 sequences are LNHDA and SQIVND (reference sequence). The CDR3 extends over 11 amino acids. V gave up 8 bases and J gave up 11 bases; unmatched junction bases: 6. The CDR3 DNA sequence: TGTGCCAGTTCCGTTACAGGGGTTCAGTACTTC. Its translation: CASSVTGVQYF.

This clonotype has more than one count but fewer than ten. The V gene is TRBV7-9, the J gene TRBJ2-3; no clear D gene. The CDR3 is made up of 11 amino acids. Trimming removed 11 bases at V and 5 bases at J, with 11 bases between. Germline assignment: CDR1 SEHNR and CDR2 FQNEAQ (reference sequence). In DNA form, the CDR3 reads TGTGCCTTCAAGGGTGGAGATACGCAGTATTTT. Amino acid sequence: CAFKGGDTQYF.

The chain links TRBV5-1 to TRBJ2-7, with TRBD1 matching 12 bases. V gave up 0 bases and J gave up 11 bases; unmatched junction bases: 9. The CDR3 loop spans 15 amino acids. The V gene's germline CDR1 is SGHRS and CDR2 YFSETQ. CDR3 DNA: TGCGCCAGCAGCTTGGGGGATTCCGGGACAGGGGGCAAGTACTTC. Translated: CASSLGDSGTGGKYF. Filled out from reference TRBV5-1 and TRBJ2-7, the complete variable domain reads KAGVTQTPRYLIKTRGQQVTLSCSPISGHRSVSWYQQTPGQGLQFLFEYFSETQRNKGNFPGRFSGRQFSNSRSEMNVSTLELGDSALYLCASSLGDSGTGGKYFGPGTRLTVT.

In its sample, this clonotype was seen a few times. The gene calls are TRBV15 and TRBJ2-7; D remains unclear. CDR3 length: 14 amino acids. Between the trimmed V and J ends, which lost 0 bases and 3 bases, there was a span of 9 bases. Germline V gives CDR1 LNHNV, CDR2 YYDKDF (reference sequence). The CDR3 sequence: CATSRDRRFYEQYF. DNA for the CDR3: TGTGCCACCAGCAGAGATCGGCGTTTCTACGAGCAGTACTTC.

In this sample, this clonotype turned up once. The chain combines TRBV12-3 or TRBV12-4 with TRBJ1-1; TRBD1 matches 9 bases. The CDR3 runs 12 residues. The J segment lost 11 bases and the V segment lost 6 bases, leaving 7 bases of the junction unmatched. The CDR3 DNA reads TGTGCCAGCAGATCCGGGACAGGGCGCGCTTTCTTT. As protein: CASRSGTGRAFF.

The chain joins TRBV7-2 to TRBJ2-7; TRBD2 aligns across 8 bases. The CDR3 consists of 16 residues. CDR1 is SGHTA, CDR2 FQGNSA, per germline. V lost 2 bases, J lost 4 bases, and 10 bases stayed unmatched. CDR3 nucleotide sequence: TGTGCCAGCAGCTTAAGCTCTAGCGGGCAATTGTACGAGCAGTACTTC. Protein sequence: CASSLSSSGQLYEQYF. Based on the CDR3 plus reference TRBV7-2 and TRBJ2-7, the full variable domain is GAGVSQSPSNKVTEKGKDVELRCDPISGHTALYWYRQSLGQGLEFLIYFQGNSAPDKSGLPSDRFSAERTGGSVSTLTIQRTQQEDSAVYLCASSLSSSGQLYEQYFGPGTRLTVT.

In this sample, this clonotype turned up many times. The chain uses TRBV5-1 and TRBJ1-6; the D gene is possibly TRBD1 (5 bases). Germline V lookup: CDR1 SGHRS, CDR2 YFSETQ. V lost 0 bases and J 6 bases, leaving 7 bases between the germline ends. CDR3 size: 14 residues. In DNA form, the CDR3 reads TGCGCCAGCAGCTTGGGGAGGGGTAATTCACCCCTCCACTTT. It codes for CASSLGRGNSPLHF.

This sequence joins TRBV7-7 and TRBJ2-1, with 7 bases lining up with TRBD2. Trimming took 5 bases from V and 3 from J; bases not matched to a gene: 13. CDR3 length equals 17 residues. The germline gives CDR1 SSHAT, CDR2 FNYEAQ (reference sequence). The CDR3 region is CASSLEKQRDCYNEQFF. CDR3 in DNA: TGTGCCAGCAGCCTAGAAAAACAGCGGGACTGCTACAATGAGCAGTTCTTC.

A few counts support this clonotype. The V gene is TRBV28, the J gene TRBJ2-7; perhaps D is TRBD1 or TRBD2 (6 bases each). Germline CDR1 MDHEN, CDR2 SYDVKM. Trimming took off 7 bases at V and 1 base at J, with 17 bases between the two ends. This CDR3 has 15 amino acids. CDR3 coding DNA: TGTGCCAGCATTACACTAGGGGGGAGATCCTACGAGCAGTACTTC. It codes for CASITLGGRSYEQYF.

CDR3 DNA sequence: TGTGCCAGCAGTTCCGGACGGAAAACTGAAGCTTTCTTT. Translation gives CASSSGRKTEAFF. The gene calls are TRBV27 and TRBJ1-1, with unresolved D. Germline V lookup: CDR1 MNHEY, CDR2 SMNVEV (reference sequence). The CDR3 totals 13 residues. The ends were cut back, 4 bases at V and 5 bases at J, with 11 bases in the middle.

This clonotype was picked up a small number of times. The V gene is TRBV5-4, the J gene TRBJ2-2, with D perhaps TRBD2 (6 bases). Trimming pared 4 bases from V and 1 base from J, leaving 14 bases between. In germline, CDR1 is SGHNT, CDR2 YYREEE (reference sequence). The CDR3 contains 16 residues. The CDR3 coding sequence is TGTGCCAGCAGCGTGGACCCGGGACTGAACACCGGGGAGCTGTTTTTT. Translated, it gives CASSVDPGLNTGELFF.

This clonotype has more than one count but fewer than ten. The rearrangement links TRBV24-1 to TRBJ2-7; 9 bases agree with TRBD2. CDR3 size: 16 residues. Germline CDR1 and CDR2: KGHDR and SFDVKD. The V gene end was trimmed by 4 bases and the J gene end by 5 bases; junction bases not matched to a gene: 11. In DNA, the CDR3 is TGTGCCACCAGTGACCCCACTAGCGGGCCCGATGACGAGCAGTACTTC. This sequence encodes CATSDPTSGPDDEQYF.

This clonotype has ten or more counts. The rearrangement links TRBV25-1 to TRBJ1-2; perhaps TRBD1 as D (5 bases). V was trimmed by 4 bases and J by 8 bases, leaving 17 bases between them. The CDR3 has 14 residues. Germline V lookup: CDR1 MGHDK, CDR2 SYGVNS. The CDR3 DNA reads as TGTGCCAGCAGTGCTCTAGGGGCCGCCCTGGGCTACACCTTC. Its protein product is CASSALGAALGYTF.

This clonotype was counted a few times. V and J are TRBV9 and TRBJ2-3; TRBD2 aligns across 11 bases. V dropped 3 bases and J dropped 3; count of bases not matched to a gene: 3. CDR3 length: 15 residues. Germline CDR1 and CDR2: SGDLS and YYNGEE. The DNA of the CDR3 is TGTGCCAGCAGCGCCTCTAGCGGGAGGACAGATACGCAGTATTTT. Translating it yields CASSASSGRTDTQYF.

The V and J genes are TRBV20-1 and TRBJ2-7; 7 bases line up with TRBD1. Germline V gives CDR1 DFQATT, CDR2 SNEGSKA (reference sequence). J gave up 3 bases and V 4 bases, and 6 bases lay outside the gene matches. CDR3 length: 13 residues. CDR3 protein: CSATGTDLYEQYF. DNA of the CDR3: TGCAGTGCTACCGGGACAGACCTCTACGAGCAGTACTTC.

This chain uses TRBV15 with TRBJ2-5; D is unresolved. CDR3 length: 14 residues. Trimming shortened V by 0 bases and J by 5 bases, and 10 bases separated the two germline ends. Germline-derived CDR1 and CDR2 are LNHNV and YYDKDF (reference sequence). The CDR3 bases are TGTGCCACCAGCAGAGATTTAGGGTGGGAGACCCAGTACTTC. Translation: CATSRDLGWETQYF.

The table lists this clonotype with a few counts. V gene TRBV19 combines with J gene TRBJ2-7; TRBD1 aligns across 7 bases. The junction had 4 bases not matched to a gene; V was cut back by 2 bases and J by 3 bases. This CDR3 comprises 14 residues. Germline assignment: CDR1 LNHDA and CDR2 SQIVND (reference sequence). As DNA, the CDR3 is TGTGCCAGTAGTATATCCAGGGGGTACTACGAGCAGTACTTC. Its protein is CASSISRGYYEQYF.

The chain is built from TRBV7-9 and TRBJ2-5, with 8 bases matching TRBD2. This CDR3 region has 14 residues. J was trimmed by 1 base and V by 6 bases; bases with no gene match: 4. Germline CDR1 reads SEHNR; CDR2 reads FQNEAQ (reference sequence). Here the CDR3 reads CASRQAGAQETQYF. The CDR3 nucleotides read TGTGCCAGCAGACAAGCGGGAGCCCAAGAGACCCAGTACTTC.

This clonotype was observed a few times. The chain uses TRBV10-3 and TRBJ2-1, with 13 bases lining up with TRBD2. CDR3 length: 16 amino acids. Germline CDR1 reads ENHRY; CDR2 reads SYGVKD. J gave up 0 bases and V 5 bases, and 1 base lay outside the gene matches. Here the CDR3 DNA reads TGTGCCATCAGTCGGACTAGCGGGGGCTCCTACAATGAGCAGTTCTTC. This translates into CAISRTSGGSYNEQFF.

CDR3 nucleotides: TGTGCCAGCAGCTTACATGGGGCAGGGACCCCCTACGAGCAGTACTTC. Translated: CASSLHGAGTPYEQYF. J is TRBJ2-7 and V is TRBV11-2; D is possibly TRBD1 or TRBD2 (5 bases each). The CDR3 sequence is 16 residues long. V was trimmed by 2 bases and J by 2 bases, leaving 16 bases between them. Germline V gene sequence: CDR1 SGHAT, CDR2 FQNNGV.

This clonotype was detected a few times. V and J are TRBV12-3 or TRBV12-4 and TRBJ2-7; D remains ambiguous. Trimming left V 6 bases short and J 2 bases short, with 8 bases between. This CDR3 comprises 12 residues. The CDR3 coding sequence is TGTGCCAGCAGACATGACACCTACGAGCAGTACTTC. It is translated as CASRHDTYEQYF.

This chain connects TRBV20-1 to TRBJ2-2; the D gene is possibly TRBD1 (5 bases). The ends were cut back, 0 bases at V and 7 bases at J, with 12 bases in the middle. The CDR3 spans 14 residues. Germline V gene lookup returns CDR1 DFQATT and CDR2 SNEGSKA (reference sequence). The CDR3 region is CSARDRTGHGELFF. The CDR3 DNA is TGCAGTGCTAGAGATCGTACAGGCCACGGGGAGCTGTTTTTT.

The chain is built from TRBV4-3 and TRBJ2-1, with TRBD2 identical over 9 bases. This CDR3 contains 16 residues. Germline CDR1 is LGHNA and CDR2 is YSLEER. V was clipped by 1 base and J by 9 bases; unmatched bases: 10. The CDR3 reads CASSQVLAGFSGEQFF. DNA of the CDR3: TGCGCCAGCAGCCAAGTTCTAGCGGGGTTTAGTGGTGAGCAGTTCTTC.

This clonotype was counted a few times. The chain uses TRBV20-1 and TRBJ2-2; D not resolved. The length of the CDR3 is 12 residues. Germline lookup yields CDR1 DFQATT and CDR2 SNEGSKA (reference sequence). V lost 6 bases to trimming and J lost 6 bases, with 11 bases between them. This CDR3 is CSANSWAGELFF. The CDR3 coding sequence is TGCAGTGCCAATAGTTGGGCCGGGGAGCTGTTTTTT.

V usage is TRBV7-9 and J usage is TRBJ1-2; 8 bases are shared with TRBD1. This CDR3 contains 16 residues. Germline-derived CDR1 and CDR2 are SEHNR and FQNEAQ (reference sequence). V shed 0 bases, J shed 1 base, and the junction held 4 bases outside the gene matches. This chain's CDR3 is CASSLAVGQVNYGYTF. The CDR3 DNA reads TGTGCCAGCAGCTTAGCGGTGGGACAGGTTAACTATGGCTACACCTTC.

The chain recombines TRBV5-1 with TRBJ1-1, with D perhaps matching TRBD1 (5 bases). The length of the CDR3 is 14 residues. Germline assignment: CDR1 SGHRS and CDR2 YFSETQ. V dropped 4 bases and J dropped 1 base, with 11 bases sitting between them. The CDR3 coding sequence is TGCGCCAGCAGCCCCTGGGGGGAGAACACTGAAGCTTTCTTT. Its translation: CASSPWGENTEAFF.

This clonotype was counted ten times or more. One end of the junction fails to match germline, which may point to a read error. This sequence joins TRBV20-1 and TRBJ2-7; 7 bases map to TRBD1. The CDR3 contains 12 residues. Germline V gives CDR1 DFQATT, CDR2 SNEGSKA (reference sequence). The DNA of the CDR3 is TGCAGTGCGAGAGACAGGGCCCACGAGCAGTACTTC. As protein: CSARDRAHEQYF.

The genes are TRBV9 and TRBJ1-2; the match to TRBD1 covers 9 bases. The V and J ends lost 3 bases and 0 bases, in that order; junction bases with no gene match: 9. Looked up from germline, CDR1 is SGDLS and CDR2 is YYNGEE. CDR3 length equals 17 residues. CDR3: CASSDGDRARANYGYTF. The DNA for the CDR3 is TGTGCCAGCAGCGACGGGGACAGGGCACGGGCTAACTATGGCTACACCTTC.